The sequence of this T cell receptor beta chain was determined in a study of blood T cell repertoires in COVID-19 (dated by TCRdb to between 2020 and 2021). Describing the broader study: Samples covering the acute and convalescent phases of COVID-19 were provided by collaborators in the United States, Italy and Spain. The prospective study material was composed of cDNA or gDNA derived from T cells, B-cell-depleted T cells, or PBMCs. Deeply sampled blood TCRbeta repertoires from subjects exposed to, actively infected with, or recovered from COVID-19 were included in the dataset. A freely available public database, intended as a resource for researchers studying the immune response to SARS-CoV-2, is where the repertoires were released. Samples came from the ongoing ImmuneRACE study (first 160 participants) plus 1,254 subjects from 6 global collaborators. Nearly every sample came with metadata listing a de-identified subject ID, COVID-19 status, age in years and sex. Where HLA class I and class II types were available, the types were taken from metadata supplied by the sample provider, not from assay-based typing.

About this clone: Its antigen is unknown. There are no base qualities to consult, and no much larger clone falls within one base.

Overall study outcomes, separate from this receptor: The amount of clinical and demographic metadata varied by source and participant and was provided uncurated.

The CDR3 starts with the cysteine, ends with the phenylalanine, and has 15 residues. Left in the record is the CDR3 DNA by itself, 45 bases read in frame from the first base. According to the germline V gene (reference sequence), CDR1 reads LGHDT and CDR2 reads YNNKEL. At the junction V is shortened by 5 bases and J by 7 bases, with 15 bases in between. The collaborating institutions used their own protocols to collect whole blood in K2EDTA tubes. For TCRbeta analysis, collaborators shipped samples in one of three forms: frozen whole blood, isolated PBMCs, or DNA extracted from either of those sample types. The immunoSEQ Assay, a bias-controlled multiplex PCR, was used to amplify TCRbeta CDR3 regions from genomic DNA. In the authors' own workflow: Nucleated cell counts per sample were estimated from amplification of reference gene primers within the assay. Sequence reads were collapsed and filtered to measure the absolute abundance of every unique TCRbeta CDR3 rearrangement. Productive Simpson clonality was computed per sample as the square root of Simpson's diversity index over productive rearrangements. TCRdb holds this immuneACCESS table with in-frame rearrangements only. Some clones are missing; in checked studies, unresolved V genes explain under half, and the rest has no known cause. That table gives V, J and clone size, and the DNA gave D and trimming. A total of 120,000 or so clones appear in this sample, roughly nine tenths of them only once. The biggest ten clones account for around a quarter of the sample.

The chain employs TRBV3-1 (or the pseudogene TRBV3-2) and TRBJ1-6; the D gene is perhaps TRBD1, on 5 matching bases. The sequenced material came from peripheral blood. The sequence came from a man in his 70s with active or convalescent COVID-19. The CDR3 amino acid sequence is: CASSNYDRPNSPLHF. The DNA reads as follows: TGTGCCAGCAGCAATTACGACAGACCGAATTCACCCCTCCACTTT.